These T cell receptor beta chains were read from a single sample in a study of human T cells and chemical hapten exposure. TCRdb used MiXCR to reprocess the RACE reads, holding one entry per CDR3 protein. This table holds roughly 200,000 distinct CDR3 sequences, approximately 24% found once. The source material was whole blood, sampled in connection with sensitization to the hapten diphenylcyclopropenone (DPC). All receptors come from a woman in her 40s with alopecia areata. Some clones in this sample may be carry-over from other donors' samples. Both conserved end residues are part of each CDR3. Fields, in order: D gene, J gene, clone size, V gene, CDR3 protein, CDR3 DNA. A D gene is named only where the DNA matches it firmly. Only part of the rows carry a size: once, few, many, or a class if the clone is expanded.

d_gene: -
j_gene: TRBJ2-3
abundance: -
v_gene: TRBV7-2
CDR3aa: CASSTGTPASTDTQYF
CDR3nt: TGTGCCAGCAGCACCGGGACACCTGCTAGCACAGATACGCAGTATTTT

d_gene: -
j_gene: TRBJ2-4
abundance: few
v_gene: TRBV6-2/TRBV6-3
CDR3aa: CASSYQGLRQRNIQYF
CDR3nt: TGTGCCAGCAGTTACCAAGGACTTCGCCAGCGAAACATTCAGTACTTC

d_gene: TRBD1
j_gene: TRBJ2-1
abundance: -
v_gene: TRBV29-1
CDR3aa: CSVWGTGSYNEQFF
CDR3nt: TGCAGCGTTTGGGGGACAGGGTCCTACAATGAGCAGTTCTTC

d_gene: TRBD1
j_gene: TRBJ2-7
abundance: -
v_gene: TRBV5-4
CDR3aa: CASSITPDRGQDEQYF
CDR3nt: TGTGCCAGCAGCATTACGCCGGACAGGGGGCAAGACGAGCAGTACTTC

d_gene: TRBD2
j_gene: TRBJ2-1
abundance: once
v_gene: TRBV7-2
CDR3aa: CASSLHSGLAGGPSEQFF
CDR3nt: TGTGCCAGCAGCCTACACTCGGGACTAGCGGGAGGTCCCAGTGAGCAGTTCTTC

d_gene: TRBD1
j_gene: TRBJ1-4
abundance: -
v_gene: TRBV12-3/TRBV12-4
CDR3aa: CATRRTGGNEKLFF
CDR3nt: TGTGCCACCCGCCGGACAGGGGGTAATGAAAAACTGTTTTTT

d_gene: -
j_gene: TRBJ2-2
abundance: few
v_gene: TRBV28
CDR3aa: CASSHRVNTGELFF
CDR3nt: TGTGCCAGCAGTCACAGGGTCAACACCGGGGAGCTGTTTTTT

d_gene: TRBD1
j_gene: TRBJ2-7
abundance: few
v_gene: TRBV6-2/TRBV6-3
CDR3aa: CASGQTGGEQYF
CDR3nt: TGTGCCAGCGGTCAGACAGGGGGCGAGCAGTACTTC

d_gene: -
j_gene: TRBJ2-5
abundance: -
v_gene: TRBV24-1
CDR3aa: CATSSTWTETQYF
CDR3nt: TGTGCCACCAGCTCGACCTGGACAGAGACCCAGTACTTC

d_gene: TRBD1
j_gene: TRBJ1-1
abundance: -
v_gene: TRBV5-1
CDR3aa: CASTLTGTVNTEAFF
CDR3nt: TGCGCCAGCACCTTAACCGGGACAGTGAACACTGAAGCTTTCTTT

d_gene: TRBD2
j_gene: TRBJ2-5
abundance: -
v_gene: TRBV5-1
CDR3aa: CASSNGLAGGQETQYF
CDR3nt: TGCGCCAGCAGCAACGGACTAGCGGGAGGGCAAGAGACCCAGTACTTC

d_gene: TRBD1
j_gene: TRBJ2-3
abundance: -
v_gene: TRBV4-3
CDR3aa: CASSQAARGQGADTQYF
CDR3nt: TGCGCCAGCAGCCAAGCTGCCCGGGGACAGGGCGCAGATACGCAGTATTTT

d_gene: -
j_gene: TRBJ2-3
abundance: -
v_gene: TRBV20-1
CDR3aa: CSARDGAGTTDTQYF
CDR3nt: TGCAGTGCTAGAGATGGTGCGGGGACCACAGATACGCAGTATTTT

d_gene: -
j_gene: TRBJ2-2
abundance: few
v_gene: TRBV7-9
CDR3aa: CASSLVPGNTGELFF
CDR3nt: TGTGCCAGCAGCTTAGTCCCAGGGAACACCGGGGAGCTGTTTTTT

d_gene: TRBD1
j_gene: TRBJ2-2
abundance: -
v_gene: TRBV6-1
CDR3aa: CASRETGETGELFF
CDR3nt: TGTGCCAGCAGGGAGACAGGGGAAACTGGGGAGCTGTTTTTT

d_gene: -
j_gene: TRBJ2-5
abundance: few
v_gene: TRBV7-9
CDR3aa: CASSRTPGQETQYF
CDR3nt: TGTGCCAGCAGCCGAACTCCGGGACAAGAGACCCAGTACTTC

d_gene: TRBD2
j_gene: TRBJ2-7
abundance: -
v_gene: TRBV3-1
CDR3aa: CASTLAGPLNEQYF
CDR3nt: TGTGCCAGCACCCTAGCGGGACCCCTCAACGAGCAGTACTTC

d_gene: TRBD1
j_gene: TRBJ1-2
abundance: few
v_gene: TRBV29-1
CDR3aa: CSAATGLYGYTF
CDR3nt: TGCAGCGCCGCGACAGGGCTCTATGGCTACACCTTC

d_gene: -
j_gene: TRBJ1-4
abundance: few
v_gene: TRBV7-9
CDR3aa: CASSLRSTNEKLFF
CDR3nt: TGTGCCAGCAGCTTAAGATCAACTAATGAAAAACTGTTTTTT

d_gene: -
j_gene: TRBJ1-4
abundance: -
v_gene: TRBV29-1
CDR3aa: CSVTPGNEKLFF
CDR3nt: TGCAGCGTTACCCCAGGGAATGAAAAACTGTTTTTT